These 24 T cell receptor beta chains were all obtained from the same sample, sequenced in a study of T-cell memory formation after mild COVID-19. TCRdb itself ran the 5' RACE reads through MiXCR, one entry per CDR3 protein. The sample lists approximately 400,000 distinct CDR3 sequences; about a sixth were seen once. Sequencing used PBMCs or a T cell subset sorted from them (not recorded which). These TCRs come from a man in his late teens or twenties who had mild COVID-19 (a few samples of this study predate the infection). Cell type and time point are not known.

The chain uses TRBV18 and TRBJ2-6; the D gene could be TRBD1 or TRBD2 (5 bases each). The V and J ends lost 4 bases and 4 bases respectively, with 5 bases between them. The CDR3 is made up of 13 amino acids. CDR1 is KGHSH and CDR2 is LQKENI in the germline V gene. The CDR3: CASSRDGANVLTF. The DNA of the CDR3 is TGTGCCAGCTCACGGGACGGGGCCAACGTCCTGACTTTC. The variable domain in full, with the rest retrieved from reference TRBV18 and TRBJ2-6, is NAGVMQNPRHLVRRRGQEARLRCSPMKGHSHVYWYRQLPEEGLKFMVYLQKENIIDESGMPKERFSAEFPKEGPSILRIQQVVRGDSAAYFCASSRDGANVLTFGAGSRLTVL.

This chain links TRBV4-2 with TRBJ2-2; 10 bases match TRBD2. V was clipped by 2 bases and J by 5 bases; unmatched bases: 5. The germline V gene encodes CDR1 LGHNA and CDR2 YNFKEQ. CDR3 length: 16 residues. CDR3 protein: CASSQTSGVRTGELFF. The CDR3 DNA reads TGTGCCAGCAGCCAAACTAGCGGGGTTAGGACCGGGGAGCTGTTTTTT.

The CDR3 nucleotides read TGTGCCAGCAGCTTAGACGCCCTAGCGGGGTGGCACAATGAGCAGTTCTTC. Its translation: CASSLDALAGWHNEQFF. This chain connects TRBV11-2 to TRBJ2-1; 9 positions match TRBD2. V shed 0 bases, J shed 5 bases, and the junction held 8 bases outside the gene matches. The CDR3 is 17 residues long. Germline V gives CDR1 SGHAT, CDR2 FQNNGV.

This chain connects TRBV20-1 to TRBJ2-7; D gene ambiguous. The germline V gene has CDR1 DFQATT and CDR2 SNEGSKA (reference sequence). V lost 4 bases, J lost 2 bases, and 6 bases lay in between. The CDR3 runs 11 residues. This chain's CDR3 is CSANQAYEQYF. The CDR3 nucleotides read TGCAGTGCTAACCAAGCCTACGAGCAGTACTTC.

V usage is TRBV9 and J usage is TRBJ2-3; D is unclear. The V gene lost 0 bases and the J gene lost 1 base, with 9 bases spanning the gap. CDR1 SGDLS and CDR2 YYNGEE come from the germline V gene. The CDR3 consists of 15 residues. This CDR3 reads CASSVESHRTDTQYF. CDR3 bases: TGTGCCAGCAGCGTAGAGTCCCATCGCACAGATACGCAGTATTTT.

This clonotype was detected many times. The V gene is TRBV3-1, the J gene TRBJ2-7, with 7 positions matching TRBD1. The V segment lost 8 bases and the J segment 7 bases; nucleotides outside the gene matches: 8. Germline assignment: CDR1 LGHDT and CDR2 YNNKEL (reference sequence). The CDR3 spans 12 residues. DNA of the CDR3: TGTGCCAGCCGGACAGGAGCGGAGGAGCAGTACTTC. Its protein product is CASRTGAEEQYF.

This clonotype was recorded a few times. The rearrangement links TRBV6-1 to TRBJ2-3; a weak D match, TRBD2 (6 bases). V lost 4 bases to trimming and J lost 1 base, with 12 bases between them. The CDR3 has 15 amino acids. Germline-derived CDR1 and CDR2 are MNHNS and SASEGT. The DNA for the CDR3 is TGTGCCAGCAGTGGACCGGGACTGGGCACAGATACGCAGTATTTT. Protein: CASSGPGLGTDTQYF.

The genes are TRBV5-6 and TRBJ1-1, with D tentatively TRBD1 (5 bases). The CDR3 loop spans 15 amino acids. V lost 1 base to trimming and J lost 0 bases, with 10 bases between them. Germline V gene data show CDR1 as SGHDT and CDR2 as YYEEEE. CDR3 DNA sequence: TGTGCCAGCAGCTTGCCCAGGGTCATGAACACTGAAGCTTTCTTT. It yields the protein CASSLPRVMNTEAFF.

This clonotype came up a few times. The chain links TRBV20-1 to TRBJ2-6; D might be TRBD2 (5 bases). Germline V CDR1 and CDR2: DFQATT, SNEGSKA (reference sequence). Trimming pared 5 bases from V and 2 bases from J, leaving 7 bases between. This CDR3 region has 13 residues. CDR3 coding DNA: TGCAGTGCTTTGGGAGCTGGGGCCAACGTCCTGACTTTC. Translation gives CSALGAGANVLTF.

The CDR3 bases are TGCGCCAGCAGTATAAAGGACAGGGCGAACACCGGGGAGCTGTTTTTT. Translated, it gives CASSIKDRANTGELFF. The chain has TRBV5-1 and TRBJ2-2; 8 bases match TRBD1. V was clipped by 5 bases and J by 0 bases; unmatched bases: 6. The germline CDR1 and CDR2 sequences are SGHRS and YFSETQ. This CDR3 has 16 residues.

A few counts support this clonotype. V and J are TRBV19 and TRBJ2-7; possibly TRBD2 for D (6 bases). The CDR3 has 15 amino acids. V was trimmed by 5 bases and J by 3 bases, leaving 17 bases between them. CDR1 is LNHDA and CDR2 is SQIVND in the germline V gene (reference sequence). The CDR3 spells CASSAGTGTHYEQYF. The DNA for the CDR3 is TGTGCCAGTAGTGCCGGGACTGGGACCCACTACGAGCAGTACTTC. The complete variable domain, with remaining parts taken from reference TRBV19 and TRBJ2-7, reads DGGITQSPKYLFRKEGQNVTLSCEQNLNHDAMYWYRQDPGQGLRLIYYSQIVNDFQKGDIAEGYSVSREKKESFPLTVTSAQKNPTAFYLCASSAGTGTHYEQYFGPGTRLTVT.

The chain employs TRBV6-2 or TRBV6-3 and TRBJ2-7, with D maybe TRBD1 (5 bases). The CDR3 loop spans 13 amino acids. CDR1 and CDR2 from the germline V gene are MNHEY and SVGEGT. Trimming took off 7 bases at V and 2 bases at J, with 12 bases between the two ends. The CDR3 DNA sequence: TGTGCCAGCACCACGACAGTTACCTACGAGCAGTACTTC. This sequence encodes CASTTTVTYEQYF.

CDR3 sequence (DNA): TGCAGCGCCGCACAGACTATCCCCGACGCGCAGTTCTTC. It is translated as CSAAQTIPDAQFF. This rearrangement joins TRBV29-1 to TRBJ2-1, with a tentative D call TRBD2 (5 bases). The CDR3 is 13 residues long. The germline gives CDR1 SQVTM, CDR2 ANQGSEA. V lost 7 bases to trimming and J lost 12 bases, with 22 bases between them.

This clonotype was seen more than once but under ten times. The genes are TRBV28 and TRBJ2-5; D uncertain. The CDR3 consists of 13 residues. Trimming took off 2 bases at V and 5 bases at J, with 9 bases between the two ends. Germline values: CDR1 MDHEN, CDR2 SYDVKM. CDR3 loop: CASSLVGYETQYF. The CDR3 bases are TGTGCCAGCAGTTTAGTAGGGTACGAGACCCAGTACTTC.

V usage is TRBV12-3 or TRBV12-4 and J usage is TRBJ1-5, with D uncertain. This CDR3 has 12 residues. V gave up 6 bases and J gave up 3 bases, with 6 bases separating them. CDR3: CASRALNQPQHF. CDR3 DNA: TGTGCCAGCAGAGCCCTCAATCAGCCCCAGCATTTT.

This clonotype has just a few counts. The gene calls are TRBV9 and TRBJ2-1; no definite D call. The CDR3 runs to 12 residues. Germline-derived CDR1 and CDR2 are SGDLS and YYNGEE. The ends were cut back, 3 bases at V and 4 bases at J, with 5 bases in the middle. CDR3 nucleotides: TGTGCCAGCAGCGACCTTTACAATGAGCAGTTCTTC. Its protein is CASSDLYNEQFF.

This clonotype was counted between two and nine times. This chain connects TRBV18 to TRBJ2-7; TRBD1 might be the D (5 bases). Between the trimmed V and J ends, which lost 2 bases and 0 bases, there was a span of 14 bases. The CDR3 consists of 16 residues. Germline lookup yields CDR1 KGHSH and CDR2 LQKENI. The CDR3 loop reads CASSPMDTLSSYEQYV. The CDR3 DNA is TGTGCCAGCTCACCAATGGACACACTGAGCTCCTACGAGCAGTACGTC.

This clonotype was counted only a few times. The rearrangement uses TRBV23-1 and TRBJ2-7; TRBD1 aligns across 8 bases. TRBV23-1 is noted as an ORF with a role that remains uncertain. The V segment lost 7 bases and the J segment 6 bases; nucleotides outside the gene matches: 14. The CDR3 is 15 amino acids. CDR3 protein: CASILRTGKAREQYV. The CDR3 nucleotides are TGCGCCAGCATACTACGGACAGGGAAAGCGCGCGAGCAGTACGTC.

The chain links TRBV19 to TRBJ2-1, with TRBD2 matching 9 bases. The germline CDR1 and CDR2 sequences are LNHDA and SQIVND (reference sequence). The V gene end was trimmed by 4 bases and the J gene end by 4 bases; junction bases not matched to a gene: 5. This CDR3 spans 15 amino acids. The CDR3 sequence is CASSRGLARYNEQFF. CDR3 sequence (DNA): TGTGCCAGTAGTAGGGGACTAGCCCGATACAATGAGCAGTTCTTC.

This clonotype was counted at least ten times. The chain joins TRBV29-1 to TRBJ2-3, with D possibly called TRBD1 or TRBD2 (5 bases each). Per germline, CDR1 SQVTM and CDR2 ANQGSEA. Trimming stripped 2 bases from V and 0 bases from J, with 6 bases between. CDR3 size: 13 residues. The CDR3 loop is CSVERDSTDTQYF. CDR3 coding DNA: TGCAGCGTTGAACGGGACAGCACAGATACGCAGTATTTT.

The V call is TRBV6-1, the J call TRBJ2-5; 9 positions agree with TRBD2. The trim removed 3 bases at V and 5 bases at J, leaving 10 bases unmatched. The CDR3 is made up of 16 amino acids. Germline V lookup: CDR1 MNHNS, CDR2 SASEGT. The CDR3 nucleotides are TGTGCCAGCAGTGAGGGGGCTAGCGGGGCCGGGGAGACCCAGTACTTC. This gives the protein CASSEGASGAGETQYF.

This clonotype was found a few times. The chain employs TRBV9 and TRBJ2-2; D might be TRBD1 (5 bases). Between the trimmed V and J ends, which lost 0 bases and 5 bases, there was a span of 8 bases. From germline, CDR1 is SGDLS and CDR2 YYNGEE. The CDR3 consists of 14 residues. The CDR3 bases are TGTGCCAGCAGCGTAGAAGCAGGGACCGGGGAGCTGTTTTTT. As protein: CASSVEAGTGELFF. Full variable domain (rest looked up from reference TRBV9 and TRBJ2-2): DSGVTQTPKHLITATGQRVTLRCSPRSGDLSVYWYQQSLDQGLQFLIQYYNGEERAKGNILERFSAQQFPDLHSELNLSSLELGDSALYFCASSVEAGTGELFFGEGSRLTVL.

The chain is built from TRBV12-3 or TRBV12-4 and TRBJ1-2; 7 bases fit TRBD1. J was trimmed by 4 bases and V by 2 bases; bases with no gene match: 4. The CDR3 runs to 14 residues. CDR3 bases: TGTGCCAGCAGTTTAAGAGGGGGCAGCTATGGCTACACCTTC. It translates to CASSLRGGSYGYTF.

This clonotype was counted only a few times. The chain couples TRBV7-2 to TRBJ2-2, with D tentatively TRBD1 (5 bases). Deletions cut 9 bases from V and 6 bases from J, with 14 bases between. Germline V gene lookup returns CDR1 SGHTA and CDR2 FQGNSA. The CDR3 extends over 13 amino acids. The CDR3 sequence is CARIIQGPGELFF. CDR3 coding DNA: TGTGCCAGAATCATCCAGGGTCCCGGGGAGCTGTTTTTT.